This T cell receptor (beta chain) emerged from a study of shared clonotypes between healthy human individuals. Germline CDR1 and CDR2: SNHLY and FYNNEI. This CDR3 has 14 residues. Trimming removed 7 bases from V and 8 bases from J; junction bases left unmatched: 8. Evenly divided among several immunoSEQ plates was the genomic DNA of each subset. Replicate PCRs run on sorted subsets employed 200 ng DNA, about 27,000 T cell genomes. Sequencing used immunoSEQ multiplex PCR; TCRdb keeps in-frame clones, though not all of them. Of approximately 2.1 million clones listed, 85% to 95% are singletons. Study-level points and caveats: Shared across four donors were around 5% of the naive CD4 clonotypes.

The donors, healthy adults who were HIV-negative, had experienced no recent acute infections or vaccinations. A remark on this clone: The antigen remains undetermined.

The receptor's source is a young man in good health. Some clones in this sample may be carry-over from other donors' samples. This chain connects TRBV2 to TRBJ1-4, with 9 bases aligning to TRBD1. Material: naive CD4+ T cells from PBMCs. Subset indicated: CD45RA+ positively selected. The CDR3 protein is CASTTGTGSEKLFF. The DNA of the CDR3 is TGTGCCAGCACCACCGGGACAGGGAGCGAAAAACTGTTTTTT. The full variable domain, completed using reference TRBV2 and TRBJ1-4, is EPEVTQTPSHQVTQMGQEVILRCVPISNHLYFYWYRQILGQKVEFLVSFYNNEISEKSEIFDDQFSVERPDGSNFTLKIRSTKLEDSAMYFCASTTGTGSEKLFFGSGTQLSVL.